The 8 T cell receptor beta chains below come from one sample, sequenced in a study of blood T cells in healthy people across ages. The authors ran a second PCR of 7 to 11 cycles using a sample-barcoded 5' primer and a J-beta primer mix. A single record per CDR3 protein comes from TCRdb applying MiXCR to the 5' RACE reads. This sample yields 1.5 million or so distinct CDR3 sequences, of which 42% are seen a single time; 6.5% to 10% belongs to the top ten. The sequenced material came from blood. Receptor source: a woman aged 18 to 35 in good health.

Concerning this clonotype: A clone one base away is much larger, so this may be a read error. The chain recombines TRBV4-1 with TRBJ2-5, with 9 bases matching TRBD2. V trimming: 0 bases; J trimming: 2 bases; junction bases outside the gene matches: 4. The CDR3 is 16 amino acids. The germline V gene has CDR1 MGHRA and CDR2 YSYEKL. The CDR3 DNA sequence: TGCGCCAGCAGCCAAGATCCTGGACTAGCGCAAGAGACCCAGTACTTC. It encodes CASSQDPGLAQETQYF.

The table lists this clonotype with many counts. This chain's CDR3 is CASSAGGLQSEQFF. CDR3 coding DNA: TGTGCCAGCAGCGCCGGGGGCCTACAATCTGAGCAGTTCTTC. The chain has TRBV7-2 and TRBJ2-1; D tentatively fits TRBD1 or TRBD2 (6 bases each). Germline loops: CDR1 SGHTA, CDR2 FQGNSA. The CDR3 contains 14 residues. Trimming cost V 5 bases and J 9 bases, with 17 bases left between them. Filled out from reference TRBV7-2 and TRBJ2-1, the complete variable domain reads GAGVSQSPSNKVTEKGKDVELRCDPISGHTALYWYRQSLGQGLEFLIYFQGNSAPDKSGLPSDRFSAERTGGSVSTLTIQRTQQEDSAVYLCASSAGGLQSEQFFGPGTRLTVL.

The V gene is TRBV20-1, the J gene TRBJ2-5, with TRBD1 matching over 10 bases. Germline CDR1 is DFQATT and CDR2 is SNEGSKA (reference sequence). V dropped 6 bases and J dropped 5; count of bases not matched to a gene: 6. The CDR3 runs to 13 residues. In DNA form, the CDR3 reads TGCAGTGCAGAGGACAGGGGGAGGGAGACCCAGTACTTC. Its translation is CSAEDRGRETQYF.

The chain carries TRBV12-3 or TRBV12-4 and TRBJ2-3; perhaps TRBD2 as D (5 bases). Trimming took off 3 bases at V and 10 bases at J, with 5 bases between the two ends. The CDR3 has 10 residues. Here the CDR3 DNA reads TGTGCCAGCAGTTTGGACTCGCAGTATTTT. Translated, it gives CASSLDSQYF.

This clonotype was counted between two and nine times. The rearrangement joins TRBV5-1 to TRBJ1-6; D not certain. Germline values: CDR1 SGHRS, CDR2 YFSETQ. This CDR3 has 12 residues. Trimming took 4 bases from V and 7 from J, leaving 6 bases between them. CDR3 sequence: CASSTANSPLHF. For the CDR3, the DNA is TGCGCCAGCAGCACTGCAAATTCACCCCTCCACTTT.

This clonotype showed up just a few times. V is TRBV7-9 and J is TRBJ2-3; D not resolved. The V end lost 6 bases, the J end lost 0 bases, and 19 bases lay between the germline ends. CDR3 length: 17 residues. Looked up from germline, CDR1 is SEHNR and CDR2 is FQNEAQ (reference sequence). The CDR3 spells CASRQTAYPLSTDTQYF. The CDR3 DNA follows: TGTGCCAGCAGACAAACAGCGTACCCTCTTAGCACAGATACGCAGTATTTT.

This clonotype was detected a few times. The chain carries TRBV18 and TRBJ1-2, with D maybe TRBD1 (5 bases). V was cut by 6 bases and J by 5 bases, with 16 bases left in between. This CDR3 region has 14 residues. Germline CDR1 reads KGHSH; CDR2 reads LQKENI. The CDR3 sequence: CASSAHRDGYGYTF. Written as DNA, the CDR3 is TGTGCCAGCTCCGCACACCGGGACGGTTATGGCTACACCTTC.

The CDR3 DNA sequence: TGTGCCAGCAGCCAAAGTGACGGACGTTTTTATGGCTACACCTTC. Amino acid sequence: CASSQSDGRFYGYTF. The chain has TRBV4-2 and TRBJ1-2, with unresolved D. V shed 2 bases and J shed 5 bases, with 15 bases lying between them. Germline V gene sequence: CDR1 LGHNA, CDR2 YNFKEQ. The CDR3 loop spans 15 amino acids.